These 15 T cell receptor beta chains were sequenced from one sample in a study of identical twins. TCRdb recomputed calls from the 5' RACE reads with MiXCR, one row per CDR3 protein. The table includes 400,000 to 550,000 distinct CDR3 sequences, 24% detected once. These sequences were also reported in another study, on T cells expressing NK-cell markers.

Sequenced sample: CD4+ T cells sorted from blood. The receptors shown here come from a woman between 18 and 30 years old in good health.

The chain employs TRBV5-1 and TRBJ2-7; D is perhaps TRBD1 (5 bases). CDR1 and CDR2 from the germline V gene are SGHRS and YFSETQ. The V end was cut by 0 bases, the J end by 7 bases, with 8 bases between. This CDR3 has 12 amino acids. This CDR3 is CASSLEGFEQYF. DNA of the CDR3: TGCGCCAGCAGCTTGGAGGGGTTTGAGCAGTACTTC.

This clonotype was seen a handful of times. The chain uses TRBV6-1 and TRBJ2-3, with 7 bases fitting TRBD2. This CDR3 is 15 amino acids long. Germline CDR1 is MNHNS and CDR2 is SASEGT. The V and J ends lost 6 bases and 4 bases, in that order; junction bases with no gene match: 10. This CDR3 is CASRPAAGRADTQYF. CDR3 nucleotides: TGTGCCAGCAGGCCCGCTGCGGGGAGGGCAGATACGCAGTATTTT.

V and J are TRBV5-1 and TRBJ2-4, with D tentatively TRBD1 (5 bases). Trimming took off 0 bases at V and 1 base at J, with 8 bases between the two ends. Germline CDR1 is SGHRS and CDR2 is YFSETQ. The CDR3 sequence is 15 residues long. This CDR3 reads CASSLAAGAKNIQYF. The DNA for the CDR3 is TGCGCCAGCAGCTTGGCCGCAGGGGCCAAAAACATTCAGTACTTC.

This clonotype was picked up a small number of times. The chain uses TRBV10-3 and TRBJ1-1; TRBD1 might be the D (6 bases). The CDR3 extends over 15 amino acids. The V gene lost 3 bases and the J gene lost 1 base, with 12 bases spanning the gap. Per germline, CDR1 ENHRY and CDR2 SYGVKD. This CDR3 reads CAISEGGGRNTEAFF. The CDR3 DNA follows: TGTGCCATCAGTGAAGGGGGGGGCCGGAACACTGAAGCTTTCTTT.

This clonotype was picked up a small number of times. The V gene is TRBV29-1, the J gene TRBJ1-2; D is possibly TRBD1 (5 bases). The germline V gene has CDR1 SQVTM and CDR2 ANQGSEA. This CDR3 contains 12 residues. With 5 bases removed from V and 8 bases from J, the gap between germline ends came to 15 bases. The CDR3 bases are TGCAGCGTTCAACCAGGGTCGGGAGGCTACACCTTC. It encodes CSVQPGSGGYTF.

V and J are TRBV20-1 and TRBJ1-2; D not certain. Germline CDR1 is DFQATT and CDR2 is SNEGSKA (reference sequence). The length of the CDR3 is 12 residues. V shed 3 bases and J shed 3 bases, with 8 bases lying between them. DNA of the CDR3: TGCAGTGCTAGTACAGTACACTATGGCTACACCTTC. Its translation: CSASTVHYGYTF.

The J gene is TRBJ1-2, the V gene TRBV7-2; 10 bases are a match to TRBD1. The CDR3 is 15 residues long. J gave up 4 bases and V 0 bases, and 2 bases lay outside the gene matches. The V gene's germline CDR1 is SGHTA and CDR2 FQGNSA. Written as DNA, the CDR3 is TGTGCCAGCAGCTTAGCGACAGGGGGCGGCTATGGCTACACCTTC. Encoded protein: CASSLATGGGYGYTF.

V and J are TRBV12-3 or TRBV12-4 and TRBJ2-3; D call uncertain. V lost 7 bases to trimming and J lost 6 bases, with 14 bases between them. This CDR3 is 13 amino acids long. CDR3 DNA: TGTGCCAGCACCACCCCCCTAGTGGATACGCAGTATTTT. Its translation: CASTTPLVDTQYF.

The sample holds a few counts of this clonotype. This chain links TRBV5-6 with TRBJ1-2, with D uncertain. Germline-derived CDR1 and CDR2 are SGHDT and YYEEEE. The CDR3 covers 13 residues. Trimming removed 4 bases at V and 3 bases at J, with 10 bases between. The CDR3 reads CASSPAADYGYTF. CDR3 coding DNA: TGTGCCAGCAGCCCCGCTGCGGACTATGGCTACACCTTC.

The chain combines TRBV20-1 with TRBJ2-1, with 14 bases identical to TRBD2. Germline CDR1 reads DFQATT; CDR2 reads SNEGSKA (reference sequence). CDR3 size: 18 residues. The V gene end was trimmed by 3 bases and the J gene end by 5 bases; junction bases not matched to a gene: 12. This CDR3 reads CSARDTRLAGGRNNEQFF. DNA of the CDR3: TGCAGTGCTAGGGACACCCGACTAGCGGGAGGGAGAAACAATGAGCAGTTCTTC.

The chain combines TRBV12-3 or TRBV12-4 with TRBJ1-2; TRBD1 might be the D (6 bases). This CDR3 spans 14 amino acids. V shed 3 bases and J shed 2 bases, with 10 bases lying between them. CDR3 sequence: CASSFDRSNYGYTF. The CDR3, as DNA: TGTGCCAGCAGTTTTGACAGGTCCAACTATGGCTACACCTTC.

This clonotype was seen a handful of times. The V gene is TRBV7-9, the J gene TRBJ2-1; a weak D match, TRBD2 (5 bases). V dropped 4 bases and J dropped 3 bases, with 10 bases sitting between them. In germline, CDR1 is SEHNR, CDR2 FQNEAQ (reference sequence). The CDR3 covers 14 residues. The CDR3 DNA follows: TGTGCCAGCAGCTCCTGGGCGGGCTACAATGAGCAGTTCTTC. As protein: CASSSWAGYNEQFF.

This sequence joins TRBV16 and TRBJ1-6, with D perhaps matching TRBD1 (5 bases). Germline V lookup: CDR1 KGHSY, CDR2 FQNENV. The CDR3 contains 13 residues. Trimming left V 6 bases short and J 13 bases short, with 16 bases between. The CDR3 DNA reads as TGTGCCAGCAGTCACGGGACTTCCAATCCCCTCCACTTT. Encoded protein: CASSHGTSNPLHF.

The J gene is TRBJ2-7, the V gene TRBV4-1; TRBD2 aligns across 12 bases. V lost 0 bases, J lost 4 bases, and 4 bases stayed unmatched. This CDR3 contains 16 residues. Germline CDR1 is MGHRA and CDR2 is YSYEKL. The CDR3 DNA is TGCGCCAGCAGCCAAGAAGGACTAGCGGGGTCTTACGAGCAGTACTTC. Its translation is CASSQEGLAGSYEQYF.

This clonotype came up a few times. The junction departs from the called germline gene at one end, perhaps through a read error. The J gene is TRBJ2-1, the V gene TRBV7-7, with D perhaps TRBD2 (5 bases). Looked up from germline, CDR1 is SSHAT and CDR2 is FNYEAQ (reference sequence). CDR3 length: 14 amino acids. DNA for the CDR3: TGTGCTAGCAGCTTAGCGTGGCCTGACAATGAGCAGTTCTTC. This encodes CASSLAWPDNEQFF.